The rows below give T cell receptor beta chains drawn from one sample of a study of blood T cell repertoires in COVID-19. TCRdb's table, derived via immunoSEQ multiplex PCR, lists solely in-frame clones and lacks some. In the table there are 65,000 to 80,000 clones, roughly 82% of which are singletons. Material: peripheral blood. The receptors here all came from a human donor in a cohort sampled during active COVID-19. Both conserved end residues are part of each CDR3. Fields, in order: V gene, clone size, D gene, J gene, CDR3 DNA, CDR3 protein. The D gene is left open where the match is weak. Size is omitted from some rows. Given values are once, few, many or a class for expanded clones.

V gene: TRBV7-2
clone size: -
D gene: -
J gene: TRBJ1-6
CDR3 DNA: TGTGCCAGCAGCTTTCCAGGGGTTGGTCCCCTCCACTTT
CDR3 protein: CASSFPGVGPLHF

V gene: TRBV6-8
clone size: once
D gene: -
J gene: TRBJ2-7
CDR3 DNA: TGTGCCAGCAGTTATGCGCCGGGGGTTCTCTACGAGCAGTACTTC
CDR3 protein: CASSYAPGVLYEQYF

V gene: TRBV2
clone size: -
D gene: TRBD1
J gene: TRBJ2-7
CDR3 DNA: TGTGCCAGCAGGGATAACTCCGGGACAGGGACCCCCCACTTC
CDR3 protein: CASRDNSGTGTPHF

V gene: TRBV12-2
clone size: -
D gene: -
J gene: TRBJ2-1
CDR3 DNA: TGTGCAAGTCGCTTAGCGCGAGGCTTGCGGGGGGCGAATGAGCAGTTCTTC
CDR3 protein: CASRLARGLRGANEQFF

V gene: TRBV5-4
clone size: -
D gene: -
J gene: TRBJ2-7
CDR3 DNA: TGTGCCAGCAGCTTGGCTGGGGAGCTCTCCTACGAGCAGTACTTC
CDR3 protein: CASSLAGELSYEQYF

V gene: TRBV5-1
clone size: -
D gene: TRBD1
J gene: TRBJ2-1
CDR3 DNA: TGCGCCAGCAGCTTGGTACCGGGACAGGGTTTGGGCAATGAGCAGTTCTTC
CDR3 protein: CASSLVPGQGLGNEQFF

V gene: TRBV25-1
clone size: -
D gene: TRBD1
J gene: TRBJ2-5
CDR3 DNA: TGTGCCAGCAGTCCAGGGGGTTTGGGTAAGGAGACCCAGTACTTC
CDR3 protein: CASSPGGLGKETQYF

V gene: TRBV6-1
clone size: -
D gene: TRBD2
J gene: TRBJ2-5
CDR3 DNA: TGTGCCAGCAGTGCGGGACTAGCGGGCCTAGGGGAGACCCAGTACTTC
CDR3 protein: CASSAGLAGLGETQYF

V gene: TRBV5-1
clone size: once
D gene: -
J gene: TRBJ1-4
CDR3 DNA: TGCGCCAGCAGCCCCGACAGGCCGGATGAAAAACTGTTTTTT
CDR3 protein: CASSPDRPDEKLFF

V gene: TRBV7-6
clone size: few
D gene: TRBD1
J gene: TRBJ2-2
CDR3 DNA: TGTGCCAGCAGCTTAGATGTCGGGGACAGGAACACCGGGGAGCTGTTTTTT
CDR3 protein: CASSLDVGDRNTGELFF

V gene: TRBV6-5
clone size: -
D gene: -
J gene: TRBJ1-3
CDR3 DNA: TGTGCCAGCAGTTACCGCCCTGAGGGAGGAAACACCATATATTTT
CDR3 protein: CASSYRPEGGNTIYF

V gene: TRBV2
clone size: once
D gene: TRBD1
J gene: TRBJ1-1
CDR3 DNA: TGTGCCAGCAGTGTCTACAGGGGGAACACTGAAGCTTTCTTT
CDR3 protein: CASSVYRGNTEAFF

V gene: TRBV18
clone size: -
D gene: -
J gene: TRBJ2-3
CDR3 DNA: TGTGCCAGCTCAAAAGAAGAAACAGGGAGGGGCACAGATACGCAGTATTTT
CDR3 protein: CASSKEETGRGTDTQYF

V gene: TRBV12-5
clone size: -
D gene: -
J gene: TRBJ2-7
CDR3 DNA: TGTGCTAGTGGTTGGGCAGGGTCCTACGAGCAGTACTTC
CDR3 protein: CASGWAGSYEQYF